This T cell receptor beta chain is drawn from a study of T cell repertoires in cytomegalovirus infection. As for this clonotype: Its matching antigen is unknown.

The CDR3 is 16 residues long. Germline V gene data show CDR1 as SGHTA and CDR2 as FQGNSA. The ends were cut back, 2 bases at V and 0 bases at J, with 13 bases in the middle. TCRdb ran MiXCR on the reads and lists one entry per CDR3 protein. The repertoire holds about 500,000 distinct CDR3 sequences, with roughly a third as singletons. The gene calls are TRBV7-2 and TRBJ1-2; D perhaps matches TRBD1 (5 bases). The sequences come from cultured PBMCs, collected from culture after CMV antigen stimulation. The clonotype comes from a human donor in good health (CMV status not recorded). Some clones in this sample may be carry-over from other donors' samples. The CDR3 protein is CASSLFLTDPNYGYTF. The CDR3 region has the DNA TGTGCCAGCAGCTTATTTCTGACAGATCCTAACTATGGCTACACCTTC.